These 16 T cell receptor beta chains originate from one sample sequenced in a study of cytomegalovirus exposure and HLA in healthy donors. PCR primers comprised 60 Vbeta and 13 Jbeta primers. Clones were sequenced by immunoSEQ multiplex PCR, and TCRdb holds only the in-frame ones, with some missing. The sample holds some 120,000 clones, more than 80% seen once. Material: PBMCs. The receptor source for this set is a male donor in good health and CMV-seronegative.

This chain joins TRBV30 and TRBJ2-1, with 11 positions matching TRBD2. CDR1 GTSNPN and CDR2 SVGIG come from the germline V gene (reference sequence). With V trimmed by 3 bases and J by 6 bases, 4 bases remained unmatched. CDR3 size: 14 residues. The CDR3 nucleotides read TGTGCCTGGAGGCTAGCGGGAGGCTCCAATGAGCAGTTCTTC. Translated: CAWRLAGGSNEQFF.

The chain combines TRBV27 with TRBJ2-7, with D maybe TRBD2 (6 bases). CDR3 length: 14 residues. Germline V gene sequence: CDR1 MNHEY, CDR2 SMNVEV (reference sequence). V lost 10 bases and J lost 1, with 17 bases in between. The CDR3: CAIRTRGRSYEQYF. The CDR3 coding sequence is TGTGCCATTCGGACCCGGGGGAGGTCCTACGAGCAGTACTTC.

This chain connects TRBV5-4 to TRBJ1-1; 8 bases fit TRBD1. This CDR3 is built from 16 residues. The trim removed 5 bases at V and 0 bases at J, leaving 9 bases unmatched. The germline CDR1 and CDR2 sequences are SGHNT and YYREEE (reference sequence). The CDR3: CASRLDRGIVNTEAFF. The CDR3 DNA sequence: TGTGCCAGCAGACTCGACAGGGGAATCGTGAACACTGAAGCTTTCTTT.

CDR3 amino acids: CASRHTGQETQYF. As DNA, the CDR3 is TGTGCCAGCAGGCACACGGGACAAGAGACCCAGTACTTC. This chain connects TRBV6-5 to TRBJ2-5; D is possibly TRBD2 (5 bases). The CDR3 covers 13 residues. CDR1 and CDR2 from the germline V gene are MNHEY and SVGAGI. Deletions cut 6 bases from V and 2 bases from J, with 10 bases between.

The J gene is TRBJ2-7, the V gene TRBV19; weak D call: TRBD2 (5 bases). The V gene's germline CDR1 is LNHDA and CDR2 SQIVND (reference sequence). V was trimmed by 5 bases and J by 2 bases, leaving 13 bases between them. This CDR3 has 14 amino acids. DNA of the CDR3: TGTGCCAGTAGTGCCGAGACACTAGCCTACGAGCAGTACTTC. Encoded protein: CASSAETLAYEQYF.

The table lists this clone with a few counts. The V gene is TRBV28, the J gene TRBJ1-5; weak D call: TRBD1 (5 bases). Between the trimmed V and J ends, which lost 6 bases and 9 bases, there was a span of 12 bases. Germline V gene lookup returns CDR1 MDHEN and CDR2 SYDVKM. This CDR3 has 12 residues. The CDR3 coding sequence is TGTGCCAGCAGCTATGGGGCATCGCCCCAGCATTTT. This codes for CASSYGASPQHF.

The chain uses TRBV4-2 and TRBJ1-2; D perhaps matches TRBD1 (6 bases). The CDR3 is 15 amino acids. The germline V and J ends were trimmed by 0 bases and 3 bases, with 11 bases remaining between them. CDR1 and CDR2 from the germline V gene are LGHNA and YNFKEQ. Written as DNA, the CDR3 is TGTGCCAGCAGCCAAGACCGGGGGGCGGACTATGGCTACACCTTC. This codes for CASSQDRGADYGYTF.

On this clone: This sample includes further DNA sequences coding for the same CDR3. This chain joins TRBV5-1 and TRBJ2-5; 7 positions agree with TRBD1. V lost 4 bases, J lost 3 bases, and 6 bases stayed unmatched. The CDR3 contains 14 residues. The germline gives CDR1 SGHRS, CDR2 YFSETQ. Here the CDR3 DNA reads TGCGCCAGCAGCCCGTCAACAGGGGAAGAGACCCAGTACTTC. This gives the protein CASSPSTGEETQYF.

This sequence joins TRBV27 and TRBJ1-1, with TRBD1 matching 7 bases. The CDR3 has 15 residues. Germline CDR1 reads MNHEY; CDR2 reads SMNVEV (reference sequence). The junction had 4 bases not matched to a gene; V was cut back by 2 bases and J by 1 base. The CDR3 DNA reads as TGTGCCAGCAGTTTAGTGGACAGGTGGAACACTGAAGCTTTCTTT. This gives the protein CASSLVDRWNTEAFF.

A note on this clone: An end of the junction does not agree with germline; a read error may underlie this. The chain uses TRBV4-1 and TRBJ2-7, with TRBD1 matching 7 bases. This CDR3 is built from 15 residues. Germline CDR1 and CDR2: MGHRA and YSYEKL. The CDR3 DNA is TGTGCCAGCAGCCAAGATGGACAGGTTTCCTACGAGCAGTACTTC. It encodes CASSQDGQVSYEQYF.

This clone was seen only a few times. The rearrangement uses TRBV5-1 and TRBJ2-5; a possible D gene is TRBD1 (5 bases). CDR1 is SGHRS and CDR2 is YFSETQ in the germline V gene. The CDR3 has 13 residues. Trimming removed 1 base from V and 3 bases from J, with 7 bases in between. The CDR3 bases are TGCGCCAGCAGCTTGCAGGGAAAAGAGACCCAGTACTTC. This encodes CASSLQGKETQYF.

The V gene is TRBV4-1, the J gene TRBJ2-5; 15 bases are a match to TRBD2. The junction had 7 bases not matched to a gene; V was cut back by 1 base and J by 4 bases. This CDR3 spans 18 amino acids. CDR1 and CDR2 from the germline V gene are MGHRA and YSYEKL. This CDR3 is CASSQGTSGGDYGETQYF. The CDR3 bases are TGCGCCAGCAGCCAAGGGACTAGCGGGGGGGATTATGGAGAGACCCAGTACTTC.

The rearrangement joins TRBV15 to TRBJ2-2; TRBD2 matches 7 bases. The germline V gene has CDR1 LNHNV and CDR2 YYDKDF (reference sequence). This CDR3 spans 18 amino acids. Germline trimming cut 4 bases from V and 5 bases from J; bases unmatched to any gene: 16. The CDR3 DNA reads TGTGCCACCAGCATATCACCTCTCGGGGGGAAATTAACCGGGGAGCTGTTTTTT. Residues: CATSISPLGGKLTGELFF.

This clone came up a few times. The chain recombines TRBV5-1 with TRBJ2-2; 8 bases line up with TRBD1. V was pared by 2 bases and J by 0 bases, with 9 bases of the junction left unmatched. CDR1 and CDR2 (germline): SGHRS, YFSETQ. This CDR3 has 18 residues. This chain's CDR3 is CASSFRTGLDSNTGELFF. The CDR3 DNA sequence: TGCGCCAGCAGCTTCCGGACAGGGCTTGACTCGAACACCGGGGAGCTGTTTTTT.

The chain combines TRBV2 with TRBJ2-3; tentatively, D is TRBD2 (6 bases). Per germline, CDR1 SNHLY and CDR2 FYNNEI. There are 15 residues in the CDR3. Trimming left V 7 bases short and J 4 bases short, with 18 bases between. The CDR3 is CASIRRWGGADTQYF. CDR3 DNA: TGTGCCAGCATACGTCGCTGGGGAGGAGCAGATACGCAGTATTTT.

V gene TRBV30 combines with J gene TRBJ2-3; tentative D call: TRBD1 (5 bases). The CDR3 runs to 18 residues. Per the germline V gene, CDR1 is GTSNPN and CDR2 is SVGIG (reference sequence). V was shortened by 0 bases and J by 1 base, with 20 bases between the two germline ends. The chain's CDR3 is CAWSVPNPDSWGTDTQYF. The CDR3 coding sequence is TGTGCCTGGAGTGTCCCCAATCCCGACAGTTGGGGCACAGATACGCAGTATTTT.